The TCR beta chain described here comes from a study of tumor-infiltrating lymphocytes in primary liver carcinoma. For the study at large: The tumors, T1-T3 N0M0 lesions, were about 4.2 to 10 cm across.

Germline V lookup: CDR1 KGHSH, CDR2 LQKENI. CDR3 length: 14 amino acids. This clonotype was recorded a few times. An end of the junction differs from the germline gene, which may be a read error. The investigators made TCR beta cDNA from approximately 500 ng total RNA, using a constant-region primer. Libraries of TCR beta came from three nested multiplex PCR rounds with slightly modified ARM-PCR. TRBV1-TRBV30 forward primers and a C-beta reverse primer were used in the first two PCR rounds, which each ran for approximately 11 cycles. MiXCR, run by TCRdb on the multiplex PCR reads, gives a single entry per CDR3 protein. The sample lists some 180,000 distinct CDR3 sequences, just under 85% seen once, with roughly 20% in the top ten. Total RNA and DNA came together from around 20-30 mg of bulk tissue without cell sorting. The sampling covered five separate regions of each tumor.

The TCR originated in a man between 40 and 49 years old with primary liver carcinoma and hepatitis B virus infection. Sequenced sample: tumor tissue from primary liver carcinoma. The V and J genes are TRBV18 and TRBJ2-7; unclear D gene. In DNA form, the CDR3 reads TGTGCCAGCTCACCGGCGAGGAGCACCTACGAGCAGTATTTC. Its protein is CASSPARSTYEQYF.